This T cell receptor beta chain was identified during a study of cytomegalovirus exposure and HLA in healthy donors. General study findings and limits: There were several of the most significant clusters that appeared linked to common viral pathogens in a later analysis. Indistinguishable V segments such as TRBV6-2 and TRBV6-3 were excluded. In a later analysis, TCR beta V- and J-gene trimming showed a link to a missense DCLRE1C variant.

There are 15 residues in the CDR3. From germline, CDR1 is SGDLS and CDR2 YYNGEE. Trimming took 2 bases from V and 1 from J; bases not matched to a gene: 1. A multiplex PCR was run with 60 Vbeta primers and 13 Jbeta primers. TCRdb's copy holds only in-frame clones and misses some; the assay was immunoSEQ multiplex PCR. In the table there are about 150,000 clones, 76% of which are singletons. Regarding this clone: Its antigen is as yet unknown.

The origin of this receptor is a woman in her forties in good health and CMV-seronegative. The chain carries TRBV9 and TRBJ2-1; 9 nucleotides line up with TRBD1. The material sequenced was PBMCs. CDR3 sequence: CASSVTGGSYNEQFF. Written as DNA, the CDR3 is TGTGCCAGCAGCGTGACAGGGGGATCCTACAATGAGCAGTTCTTC.